A selection of T cell receptor beta chains follows, all from one sample in a study of T cell responses to AZD1222 COVID-19 vaccine. Some clones are missing from TCRdb's copy, which holds only in-frame ones; the method was immunoSEQ multiplex PCR. The repertoire holds some 110,000 clones, with around 94% as singletons. Material: peripheral blood, obtained on day 0 of AZD1222 vaccination. The receptors originated from an adult in good health. CDR3s include the opening cysteine and the closing phenylalanine or tryptophan. A D gene is named only where the DNA matches it firmly. Rows may omit the clone size; those that give it use once, few, many or a size class.

d_call,clone_size,j_call,v_call,cdr3_aa,cdr3_nt
NA,NA,TRBJ1-1,TRBV12-3/TRBV12-4,CASSLTRTQAFF,TGTGCCAGCAGTTTAACGAGGACCCAAGCTTTCTTT
NA,NA,TRBJ1-5,TRBV2,CASTQGVFSNQPQHF,TGTGCCAGCACCCAAGGGGTTTTTAGCAATCAGCCCCAGCATTTT
NA,NA,TRBJ2-1,TRBV5-1,CASSLARGQPVYNEQFF,TGCGCCAGCAGCTTGGCCAGAGGACAGCCGGTCTACAATGAGCAGTTCTTC
TRBD2,NA,TRBJ2-5,TRBV9,CASSGLAGGKAETQYF,TGTGCCAGCAGCGGACTAGCGGGTGGCAAGGCGGAGACCCAGTACTTC
NA,NA,TRBJ2-5,TRBV5-4,CASSWPGTSKETQYF,TGTGCCAGCAGCTGGCCCGGGACTTCTAAAGAGACCCAGTACTTC
NA,NA,TRBJ1-1,TRBV5-5,CASSPHGTEAFF,TGTGCCAGCAGCCCTCATGGGACTGAAGCTTTCTTT
NA,few,TRBJ2-3,TRBV27,CASSLGDTQYF,TGTGCCAGCAGTTTGGGGGATACGCAGTATTTT
NA,NA,TRBJ2-1,TRBV7-6,CASSPGGGISGSRYNEQFF,TGTGCCAGCAGCCCAGGGGGCGGAATTAGCGGGAGCCGATACAATGAGCAGTTCTTC
TRBD2,NA,TRBJ2-7,TRBV19,CASSIGLANEQYF,TGTGCCAGTAGTATCGGACTAGCAAACGAGCAGTACTTC
NA,once,TRBJ2-7,TRBV10-3,CANKPQSSDEQYF,TGTGCCAACAAACCTCAATCGAGTGACGAGCAGTACTTC
NA,NA,TRBJ2-7,TRBV12-5,CASGLGDILVWQYF,TGTGCTAGTGGTTTGGGGGACATCCTGGTCTGGCAGTACTTC